Listed below are T cell receptor beta chains from one sample, sequenced in a study of blood T cell repertoires in COVID-19. Using immunoSEQ multiplex PCR, the repertoire was profiled, and TCRdb retains in-frame clones only, with some absent. The repertoire holds some 700,000 clones, with around 89% as singletons. Sample: peripheral blood. These receptors were taken from a woman under 30 with acute or convalescent COVID-19. Both conserved end residues are part of each CDR3. Fields, in order: V gene, D gene, clone size, J gene, CDR3 protein, CDR3 DNA. D genes are given only for firm matches. Size is omitted from some rows. Given values are once, few, many or a class for expanded clones.

v_gene: TRBV4-1; d_gene: TRBD1; abundance: .; j_gene: TRBJ1-5; CDR3aa: CASSPRDRSISNQPQHF; CDR3nt: TGCGCCAGCAGCCCCAGGGACAGATCGATAAGCAATCAGCCCCAGCATTTT
v_gene: TRBV6-2/TRBV6-3; d_gene: .; abundance: .; j_gene: TRBJ2-7; CDR3aa: CASSYGTARYEQYF; CDR3nt: TGTGCCAGCAGTTACGGTACAGCAAGATACGAGCAGTACTTC
v_gene: TRBV19; d_gene: TRBD2; abundance: .; j_gene: TRBJ2-7; CDR3aa: CASSRSGGASYEQYF; CDR3nt: TGTGCCAGTAGTAGGAGCGGGGGGGCCTCCTACGAGCAGTACTTC
v_gene: TRBV7-2; d_gene: TRBD2; abundance: .; j_gene: TRBJ2-3; CDR3aa: CASSLLAGTTDTQYF; CDR3nt: TGTGCCAGCAGCTTACTAGCGGGGACCACAGATACGCAGTATTTT
v_gene: TRBV19; d_gene: TRBD1; abundance: .; j_gene: TRBJ1-5; CDR3aa: CASSIMGQGANQPQHF; CDR3nt: TGTGCCAGTAGTATTATGGGACAGGGGGCGAATCAGCCCCAGCATTTT
v_gene: TRBV5-1; d_gene: TRBD1; abundance: .; j_gene: TRBJ1-1; CDR3aa: CASWDSATEAFF; CDR3nt: TGCGCCAGCTGGGACAGCGCCACTGAAGCTTTCTTT
v_gene: TRBV6-5; d_gene: .; abundance: .; j_gene: TRBJ1-1; CDR3aa: CASSYSVWGDAFF; CDR3nt: TGTGCCAGCAGTTACTCGGTCTGGGGGGACGCTTTCTTT
v_gene: TRBV5-6; d_gene: .; abundance: .; j_gene: TRBJ2-7; CDR3aa: CASSLRQASSYEQYF; CDR3nt: TGTGCCAGCAGCTTAAGACAGGCGAGCTCCTACGAGCAGTACTTC
v_gene: TRBV7-2; d_gene: .; abundance: .; j_gene: TRBJ2-7; CDR3aa: CASSLWAGPYEQYF; CDR3nt: TGTGCCAGCAGCTTATGGGCAGGCCCCTACGAGCAGTACTTC
v_gene: TRBV20-1; d_gene: TRBD2; abundance: .; j_gene: TRBJ2-3; CDR3aa: CSASRTSGGAWRDTQYF; CDR3nt: TGCAGTGCTAGTCGGACTAGCGGGGGGGCCTGGAGAGATACGCAGTATTTT
v_gene: TRBV24-1; d_gene: TRBD2; abundance: .; j_gene: TRBJ2-3; CDR3aa: CATSDPTSGGAIDTQYF; CDR3nt: TGTGCCACCAGTGACCCCACTAGCGGGGGGGCGATAGATACGCAGTATTTT
v_gene: TRBV7-6; d_gene: .; abundance: .; j_gene: TRBJ1-5; CDR3aa: CASSFFPGLKQPQHF; CDR3nt: TGTGCCAGCAGCTTCTTTCCGGGTCTTAAGCAGCCCCAGCATTTT
v_gene: TRBV27; d_gene: .; abundance: .; j_gene: TRBJ1-5; CDR3aa: CASSLAGTPNQPQHF; CDR3nt: TGTGCCAGCAGTTTGGCCGGGACACCGAATCAGCCCCAGCATTTT
v_gene: TRBV6-5; d_gene: TRBD1; abundance: .; j_gene: TRBJ1-1; CDR3aa: CASSSNTGEEWAFF; CDR3nt: TGTGCCAGCAGTTCTAACACAGGGGAGGAATGGGCTTTCTTT
v_gene: TRBV6-4; d_gene: .; abundance: few; j_gene: TRBJ2-3; CDR3aa: CASSDTAVDTQYF; CDR3nt: TGTGCCAGCAGTGACACGGCGGTCGATACGCAGTATTTT
v_gene: TRBV7-6; d_gene: TRBD2; abundance: .; j_gene: TRBJ2-1; CDR3aa: CASSLDASGGDEQFF; CDR3nt: TGTGCCAGCAGCTTAGACGCTAGCGGGGGGGATGAGCAGTTCTTC
v_gene: TRBV5-4; d_gene: TRBD2; abundance: once; j_gene: TRBJ2-3; CDR3aa: CASSLLPAGGIDTQYF; CDR3nt: TGTGCCAGCAGCTTGCTGCCTGCGGGGGGGATAGATACGCAGTATTTT
v_gene: TRBV10-3; d_gene: TRBD1; abundance: .; j_gene: TRBJ2-7; CDR3aa: CAISADRGRDEQYF; CDR3nt: TGTGCCATCAGCGCTGACAGGGGTAGGGACGAGCAGTACTTC
v_gene: TRBV5-5; d_gene: .; abundance: .; j_gene: TRBJ1-5; CDR3aa: CASSPEGNQPQHF; CDR3nt: TGTGCCAGCAGCCCCGAGGGAAATCAGCCCCAGCATTTT
v_gene: TRBV18; d_gene: TRBD1; abundance: .; j_gene: TRBJ1-2; CDR3aa: CASSRDRGYYGYTF; CDR3nt: TGTGCCAGCTCGCGGGACAGGGGGTACTATGGCTACACCTTC
v_gene: TRBV2; d_gene: .; abundance: .; j_gene: TRBJ2-7; CDR3aa: CASTGVNEQYF; CDR3nt: TGTGCCAGCACGGGAGTAAACGAGCAGTACTTC
v_gene: TRBV9; d_gene: .; abundance: .; j_gene: TRBJ1-1; CDR3aa: CASSVESGNTEAFF; CDR3nt: TGTGCCAGCAGCGTCGAGAGCGGGAACACTGAAGCTTTCTTT
v_gene: TRBV7-2; d_gene: .; abundance: .; j_gene: TRBJ2-3; CDR3aa: CASSSLRDTQYF; CDR3nt: TGTGCCAGCAGTTCCTTGAGAGATACGCAGTATTTT
v_gene: TRBV28; d_gene: .; abundance: .; j_gene: TRBJ1-2; CDR3aa: CASSTPTVGYTF; CDR3nt: TGTGCCAGCAGTACCCCCACGGTAGGCTACACCTTC
v_gene: TRBV13; d_gene: .; abundance: .; j_gene: TRBJ2-1; CDR3aa: CASSLLVRNEQFF; CDR3nt: TGTGCCAGCAGCTTATTGGTGAGGAATGAGCAGTTCTTC
v_gene: TRBV6-1; d_gene: .; abundance: .; j_gene: TRBJ2-1; CDR3aa: CASSEEVGQIPYNEQFF; CDR3nt: TGTGCCAGCAGTGAAGAGGTGGGGCAGATTCCCTACAATGAGCAGTTCTTC
v_gene: TRBV19; d_gene: .; abundance: .; j_gene: TRBJ1-6; CDR3aa: CASTGWDSPLHF; CDR3nt: TGTGCCAGTACAGGGTGGGATTCACCCCTCCACTTT
v_gene: TRBV2; d_gene: .; abundance: .; j_gene: TRBJ1-2; CDR3aa: CASSEVRVQGYTF; CDR3nt: TGTGCCAGCAGTGAAGTCAGGGTCCAGGGCTACACCTTC
v_gene: TRBV5-5; d_gene: .; abundance: .; j_gene: TRBJ1-3; CDR3aa: CASSLGGGFDGNTIYF; CDR3nt: TGTGCCAGCAGCCTTGGGGGAGGGTTCGATGGAAACACCATATATTTT
v_gene: TRBV30; d_gene: .; abundance: .; j_gene: TRBJ1-1; CDR3aa: CAWTGFNTEAFF; CDR3nt: TGTGCCTGGACCGGGTTTAACACTGAAGCTTTCTTT
v_gene: TRBV4-3; d_gene: .; abundance: .; j_gene: TRBJ2-2; CDR3aa: CASSQAAGATGELFF; CDR3nt: TGCGCCAGCAGCCAAGCCGCGGGGGCCACCGGGGAGCTGTTTTTT
v_gene: TRBV7-2; d_gene: .; abundance: once; j_gene: TRBJ1-2; CDR3aa: CASTRTSGGTTNYGYTF; CDR3nt: TGTGCCAGCACCCGGACTTCGGGGGGCACAACTAACTATGGCTACACCTTC
v_gene: TRBV5-1; d_gene: TRBD1; abundance: .; j_gene: TRBJ1-1; CDR3aa: CASSQSDRGKTEAFF; CDR3nt: TGCGCCAGCAGCCAGAGCGACAGGGGGAAAACTGAAGCTTTCTTT
v_gene: TRBV30; d_gene: TRBD1; abundance: once; j_gene: TRBJ2-7; CDR3aa: CASTGQGVYEQYF; CDR3nt: TGTGCCTCCACTGGACAGGGAGTCTACGAGCAGTACTTC
v_gene: TRBV28; d_gene: .; abundance: .; j_gene: TRBJ2-7; CDR3aa: CASSFGGLDDAGDEQYF; CDR3nt: TGTGCCAGCAGTTTTGGAGGGTTAGACGATGCAGGAGACGAGCAGTACTTC
v_gene: TRBV2; d_gene: .; abundance: once; j_gene: TRBJ1-1; CDR3aa: CASSFGRGEPGAFF; CDR3nt: TGTGCCAGCAGTTTTGGCAGGGGCGAACCAGGAGCTTTCTTT
v_gene: TRBV13; d_gene: TRBD1; abundance: .; j_gene: TRBJ1-3; CDR3aa: CASSQRQGGNTIYF; CDR3nt: TGTGCCAGCAGCCAGAGACAGGGAGGAAACACCATATATTTT
v_gene: TRBV6-5; d_gene: .; abundance: .; j_gene: TRBJ1-1; CDR3aa: CATVNRFMNTEAFF; CDR3nt: TGTGCCACCGTGAACAGGTTCATGAACACTGAAGCTTTCTTT